A single T cell receptor beta chain is shown here with its context. No antigen is known for it. This record comes from a study of cytomegalovirus exposure and HLA in healthy donors. Study findings and constraints: Presence/absence analyses rested on an assumption that sequencing depth was roughly uniform across donors. As a later analysis revealed, the rate of TCR association differed by HLA locus, with DRB1 most and HLA-C fewest.

PCR employed 60 Vbeta and 13 Jbeta primers. Sequencing used immunoSEQ multiplex PCR; TCRdb keeps in-frame clones, though not all of them. The sample has 150,000 to 200,000 clones, 75% seen once. The J segment lost 0 bases and the V segment lost 4 bases, leaving 5 bases of the junction unmatched. This CDR3 has 15 residues. The germline V gene has CDR1 MGHRA and CDR2 YSYEKL. The receptor's source is a woman aged 50 to 60 in good health and CMV-seropositive. J is TRBJ2-7 and V is TRBV4-1, with 8 nucleotides matching TRBD1. Sequenced sample: PBMCs. The CDR3 sequence is CASSPGQDFSYEQYF. DNA for the CDR3: TGCGCCAGCAGCCCGGGACAGGACTTCTCCTACGAGCAGTACTTC.